The clone carrying this T cell receptor (beta chain) came up many times. Antigen unknown. This sample is part of a study of CD8 T cells in ankylosing spondylitis. Findings and limits, study-wide: Significantly higher representation of disease-linked clones was reported for matched ankylosing spondylitis synovial fluid.

TCRdb called the 5' RACE reads again in MiXCR, with one record for every CDR3 protein. The data show 30,000 to 45,000 distinct CDR3 sequences, about a tenth seen once. The clonotype was recovered from a male donor with ankylosing spondylitis or in good health (not recorded which). The sequenced material came from blood, either unsorted or a sorted T cell fraction (not recorded which).

Written as DNA, the CDR3 is TGCAGTGCTAGACCCCGATCCACCGGGGAGCTGTTTTTT. This gives the protein CSARPRSTGELFF. The gene calls are TRBV20-1 and TRBJ2-2; the D is unclear. The CDR3 is 13 residues long. The germline V gene encodes CDR1 DFQATT and CDR2 SNEGSKA (reference sequence). V was trimmed by 2 bases and J by 4 bases, leaving 8 bases between them.